Presented here are 26 T cell receptor beta chains from one specimen sequenced in a study of T-cell reconstitution after alpha-beta-depleted transplantation in children. Unique molecular identifiers featured in how the TCRbeta library was prepared. One entry per CDR3 protein results from TCRdb running MiXCR on the PCR reads. The sample lists hundreds of thousands of distinct CDR3 sequences, around 13% occurring once. The starting material was PBMCs, obtained before TCRalphabeta/CD19-depleted stem cell transplant. These TCRs come from a girl aged 2 to 9 with congenital amegakaryocytic thrombocytopenia, due to receive a stem cell transplant.

This rearrangement joins TRBV28 to TRBJ2-5; D is uncertain. The CDR3 covers 16 residues. Per the germline V gene, CDR1 is MDHEN and CDR2 is SYDVKM. Trimming left V 1 base short and J 2 bases short, with 14 bases between. CDR3 nucleotide sequence: TGTGCCAGCAGTTTATTCCGGACGCCTATTCAAGAGACCCAGTACTTC. Its protein is CASSLFRTPIQETQYF. Drawing the rest from reference TRBV28 and TRBJ2-5, the complete variable domain is DVKVTQSSRYLVKRTGEKVFLECVQDMDHENMFWYRQDPGLGLRLIYFSYDVKMKEKGDIPEGYSVSREKKERFSLILESASTNQTSMYLCASSLFRTPIQETQYFGPGTRLLVL.

V and J are TRBV7-9 and TRBJ2-1; 7 bases agree with TRBD2. CDR3 length: 16 amino acids. Trimming cost V 4 bases and J 5 bases; bases outside gene matches: 11. Germline-derived CDR1 and CDR2 are SEHNR and FQNEAQ (reference sequence). In DNA form, the CDR3 reads TGTGCCAGCAGCTCACAAGCTAGCGGCCCGGACAATGAGCAGTTCTTC. Its protein product is CASSSQASGPDNEQFF.

This clonotype came up a few times. The V gene is TRBV20-1, the J gene TRBJ2-3, with D unclear. CDR1 and CDR2 (germline): DFQATT, SNEGSKA (reference sequence). Between the trimmed V and J ends, which lost 0 bases and 4 bases, there was a span of 17 bases. There are 16 residues in the CDR3. The CDR3 DNA sequence: TGCAGTGCTAGAGATCGTCGCAAAAGCCTTCCAGATACGCAGTATTTT. It specifies CSARDRRKSLPDTQYF.

The chain recombines TRBV7-9 with TRBJ1-2; 11 positions match TRBD1. The CDR3 loop spans 15 amino acids. Germline V lookup: CDR1 SEHNR, CDR2 FQNEAQ (reference sequence). V dropped 5 bases and J dropped 6; count of bases not matched to a gene: 8. The CDR3 protein is CASSATGQGGDGYTF. The DNA for the CDR3 is TGTGCCAGCAGCGCCACGGGACAGGGGGGTGATGGCTACACCTTC.

This clonotype occurred many times. J is TRBJ2-2 and V is TRBV20-1; weak D call: TRBD1 (6 bases). Trimming removed 4 bases at V and 4 bases at J, with 13 bases between. Germline V gene lookup returns CDR1 DFQATT and CDR2 SNEGSKA (reference sequence). The CDR3 sequence is 14 residues long. The CDR3 coding sequence is TGCAGTGCTATATTACAGGGAATCACCGGGGAGCTGTTTTTT. Its translation: CSAILQGITGELFF.

The gene calls are TRBV12-3 or TRBV12-4 and TRBJ2-1; 12 bases agree with TRBD2. V shed 6 bases, J shed 5 bases, and the junction held 2 bases outside the gene matches. The CDR3 is made up of 14 amino acids. The CDR3 region is CASRTSGSNNEQFF. The CDR3 DNA sequence: TGTGCCAGCAGGACTAGCGGGAGCAACAATGAGCAGTTCTTC.

This clonotype was found a few times. This rearrangement joins TRBV5-1 to TRBJ1-1, with a tentative D call TRBD1 (5 bases). The CDR3 is made up of 13 amino acids. Trimming shortened V by 0 bases and J by 10 bases, and 13 bases separated the two germline ends. CDR1 is SGHRS, CDR2 YFSETQ, per germline. In nucleotides, the CDR3 is TGCGCCAGCAGCTTGGAACCAGGGTGGGGAGCTTTCTTT. Translation gives CASSLEPGWGAFF.

Turning to this clonotype: Given a much more abundant clone one base away, this may be a read error. The chain recombines TRBV5-1 with TRBJ2-1; 9 bases are a match to TRBD2. Germline lookup yields CDR1 SGHRS and CDR2 YFSETQ. This CDR3 comprises 13 residues. V lost 9 bases and J lost 9; bases outside the gene matches: 10. The CDR3 protein is CATAASGTGEQFF. Written as DNA, the CDR3 is TGCGCCACCGCCGCTAGCGGGACTGGTGAGCAGTTCTTC.

This clonotype has more than one count but fewer than ten. A read error may account for a junction end that differs from germline. This chain links TRBV5-1 with TRBJ2-1; D possibly uses TRBD1 or TRBD2 (5 bases each). Germline V gene lookup returns CDR1 SGHRS and CDR2 YFSETQ. The CDR3 sequence is 16 residues long. The CDR3 bases are TGCGCCAGCAGCTTGGCCGTCGGGACCTCCAACAATGAGCAGTTCTTC. It codes for CASSLAVGTSNNEQFF.

The table lists this clonotype with a few counts. The chain couples TRBV3-1 to TRBJ2-1; D ambiguous. Germline assignment: CDR1 LGHDT and CDR2 YNNKEL (reference sequence). Between the trimmed V and J ends, which lost 0 bases and 5 bases, there was a span of 8 bases. The CDR3 is 14 residues long. The CDR3 nucleotides read TGTGCCAGCAGCCAAGAAAATACAAACAATGAGCAGTTCTTC. This translates into CASSQENTNNEQFF.

V is TRBV11-2 and J is TRBJ2-2; 8 nucleotides align to TRBD2. CDR3 size: 18 residues. Germline CDR1 SGHAT, CDR2 FQNNGV. V gave up 0 bases and J gave up 3 bases; unmatched junction bases: 9. In DNA form, the CDR3 reads TGTGCCAGCAGCTTAGATGGGTCAGCGGGAGCCCACACCGGGGAGCTGTTTTTT. Protein sequence: CASSLDGSAGAHTGELFF.

The table lists this clonotype with a few counts. The chain recombines TRBV15 with TRBJ2-1; 14 nucleotides line up with TRBD2. There are 15 residues in the CDR3. Unmatched junction bases numbered 0, after V lost 3 bases and J lost 5 bases. Germline V gives CDR1 LNHNV, CDR2 YYDKDF (reference sequence). In DNA form, the CDR3 reads TGTGCCACCAGCAGGGGACTAGCGGGGGACAATGAGCAGTTCTTC. Its translation is CATSRGLAGDNEQFF.

This clonotype was picked up many times. The CDR3 protein is CASSLVGGTYNEQFF. The CDR3 DNA reads TGTGCCAGCAGCTTAGTGGGAGGGACCTACAATGAGCAGTTCTTC. The chain is built from TRBV7-8 and TRBJ2-1; 7 bases match TRBD2. The CDR3 contains 15 residues. V shed 1 base and J 2 bases; nucleotides not matched to a gene: 2. Germline-derived CDR1 and CDR2 are SGHVS and FQNEAQ.

In its sample, this clonotype was seen a few times. In DNA form, the CDR3 reads TGTGCCAGCGGTGACAGCGTGCGCGGTGAGCAGTTCTTC. Its translation is CASGDSVRGEQFF. The rearrangement uses TRBV12-3 or TRBV12-4 and TRBJ2-1, with D possibly being TRBD1 (5 bases). This CDR3 spans 13 amino acids. V was pared by 8 bases and J by 9 bases, with 17 bases between.

This clonotype was seen at least ten times. The V and J genes are TRBV20-1 and TRBJ2-7; TRBD2 matches 7 bases. The CDR3 loop spans 12 amino acids. Trimming took 7 bases from V and 3 from J; bases not matched to a gene: 6. CDR1 and CDR2 (germline): DFQATT, SNEGSKA (reference sequence). The CDR3 here is CSGTSSYYEQYF. The CDR3 region has the DNA TGCAGTGGGACTAGTTCATACTACGAGCAGTACTTC.

The V gene is TRBV12-3 or TRBV12-4, the J gene TRBJ2-1; D might be TRBD2 (6 bases). This CDR3 comprises 15 residues. V was clipped by 4 bases and J by 9 bases, with 19 bases between them. The CDR3 region is CASSYPGLVMSEQFF. In DNA form, the CDR3 reads TGTGCCAGCAGTTATCCGGGACTGGTTATGAGTGAGCAGTTCTTC.

About this clonotype itself: Relative to the germline gene, one junction end is altered; a read error may explain this. The chain couples TRBV12-3 or TRBV12-4 to TRBJ2-6; weak D call: TRBD1 (6 bases). The CDR3 length is 19 residues. DNA for the CDR3: TGTGCCAGCAGACCGCAGCCGGGACATAGCAGCTCTAGGGCCAACGTCCTGACTTTC. It specifies CASRPQPGHSSSRANVLTF.

This clonotype has a single count. The junction departs from germline at one end; a sequencing error may be responsible. This sequence joins TRBV12-3 or TRBV12-4 and TRBJ1-5; D gene ambiguous. The CDR3 is 14 residues long. As DNA, the CDR3 is TGTGCCAGCAGTTTTCCGAGACGCAATCGGCCCCAGCATTTT. This translates into CASSFPRRNRPQHF.

In its sample, this clonotype was seen many times. CDR3 amino acids: CATELFVGETQYF. Written as DNA, the CDR3 is TGTGCCACCGAACTCTTTGTGGGAGAGACCCAGTACTTC. The rearrangement joins TRBV10-3 to TRBJ2-5; D gene ambiguous. Trimming stripped 10 bases from V and 4 bases from J, with 16 bases between. The CDR3 covers 13 residues. Germline CDR1 and CDR2: ENHRY and SYGVKD.

This clonotype has ten or more counts. The chain is built from TRBV12-3 or TRBV12-4 and TRBJ2-1; a weak D match, TRBD2 (6 bases). This CDR3 is 15 amino acids long. Trimming shortened V by 8 bases and J by 4 bases, and 18 bases separated the two germline ends. CDR3 loop: CASPPLSGPYNEQFF. CDR3 nucleotide sequence: TGTGCCAGCCCCCCCTTGAGCGGGCCATACAATGAGCAGTTCTTC.

The chain recombines TRBV5-1 with TRBJ1-2, with D perhaps TRBD1 (6 bases). V was cut by 1 base and J by 5 bases, with 18 bases left in between. Germline CDR1 SGHRS, CDR2 YFSETQ. This CDR3 has 16 residues. The CDR3 loop reads CASSLLGLPDSYGYTF. The CDR3, as DNA: TGCGCCAGCAGCTTGCTTGGTTTACCGGACAGTTATGGCTACACCTTC.

In this sample, this clonotype turned up a few times. J is TRBJ1-1 and V is TRBV28; tentative D call: TRBD1 (5 bases). The V gene lost 1 base and the J gene lost 3 bases, with 9 bases spanning the gap. Germline V gene data show CDR1 as MDHEN and CDR2 as SYDVKM. This CDR3 region has 14 residues. In nucleotides, the CDR3 is TGTGCCAGCAGTTTATTAAGGGGCTACACTGAAGCTTTCTTT. Translated: CASSLLRGYTEAFF.

This clonotype appeared a few times. CDR3 protein: CASSAQGLAGGNEQFF. CDR3 nucleotides: TGTGCCAGCAGCGCGCAGGGGCTAGCGGGCGGAAATGAGCAGTTCTTC. The chain has TRBV2 and TRBJ2-1; 8 bases align to TRBD2. CDR3 length equals 16 residues. The germline V gene has CDR1 SNHLY and CDR2 FYNNEI. J was trimmed by 7 bases and V by 6 bases; bases with no gene match: 14.

This sequence joins TRBV18 and TRBJ1-2, with D perhaps matching TRBD1 (5 bases). V lost 6 bases to trimming and J lost 4 bases, with 15 bases between them. The CDR3 contains 14 residues. Germline values: CDR1 KGHSH, CDR2 LQKENI. The CDR3 protein is CASSPSGTVYGYTF. The CDR3 DNA reads as TGTGCCAGCTCGCCATCCGGGACGGTCTATGGCTACACCTTC.

This clonotype was recorded many times. V usage is TRBV5-1 and J usage is TRBJ2-3; 8 positions match TRBD2. V lost 3 bases, J lost 2 bases, and 8 bases stayed unmatched. The CDR3 totals 16 residues. CDR1 is SGHRS and CDR2 is YFSETQ in the germline V gene. This chain's CDR3 is CASSSFSGTVTDTQYF. CDR3 DNA sequence: TGCGCCAGCAGCTCCTTTAGCGGGACGGTCACAGATACGCAGTATTTT. Full variable domain (missing parts from reference TRBV5-1 and TRBJ2-3): KAGVTQTPRYLIKTRGQQVTLSCSPISGHRSVSWYQQTPGQGLQFLFEYFSETQRNKGNFPGRFSGRQFSNSRSEMNVSTLELGDSALYLCASSSFSGTVTDTQYFGPGTRLTVL.

This clonotype has just a few counts. This chain joins TRBV5-1 and TRBJ2-7, with TRBD1 matching over 7 bases. The CDR3 covers 15 residues. The V segment lost 2 bases and the J segment 3 bases; nucleotides outside the gene matches: 8. Germline lookup yields CDR1 SGHRS and CDR2 YFSETQ. CDR3 DNA: TGCGCCAGCAGCTTTAGACAGGGTGAAATCTACGAGCAGTACTTC. Its translation is CASSFRQGEIYEQYF.